The 26 T cell receptor beta chains below come from one sample, sequenced in a study of cytomegalovirus exposure and HLA in healthy donors. Primers included in the PCR were 60 Vbeta and 13 Jbeta primers. Some clones are missing from TCRdb's copy, which holds only in-frame ones; the method was immunoSEQ multiplex PCR. The sample lists about 77,000 clones, around 79% occurring once. Sequencing was carried out using PBMCs. The receptor source for this set is a man aged 35 to 55 in good health and CMV-seronegative.

V is TRBV5-6 and J is TRBJ2-2; 12 bases fit TRBD2. The CDR3 consists of 18 residues. Germline V CDR1 and CDR2: SGHDT, YYEEEE. V shed 4 bases, J shed 4 bases, and the junction held 11 bases outside the gene matches. For the CDR3, the DNA is TGTGCCAGCAGCCCGACTAGCGGGAGAAGGTCGGTCACCGGGGAGCTGTTTTTT. It encodes CASSPTSGRRSVTGELFF.

This clone was observed a single time. This chain uses TRBV30 with TRBJ1-2; the match to TRBD1 covers 8 bases. CDR3 size: 12 residues. Germline CDR1 GTSNPN, CDR2 SVGIG (reference sequence). The V and J ends lost 5 bases and 8 bases, in that order; junction bases with no gene match: 7. DNA for the CDR3: TGTGCCTGGGCAGGGGGCTTAGGGGGCTACACCTTC. It yields the protein CAWAGGLGGYTF. The complete variable domain, with remaining parts taken from reference TRBV30 and TRBJ1-2, reads SQTIHQWPATLVQPVGSPLSLECTVEGTSNPNLYWYRQAAGRGLQLLFYSVGIGQISSEVPQNLSASRPQDRQFILSSKKLLLSDSGFYLCAWAGGLGGYTFGSGTRLTVV.

The V gene is TRBV5-1, the J gene TRBJ2-5, with 7 bases fitting TRBD1. J was trimmed by 2 bases and V by 4 bases; bases with no gene match: 5. CDR1 and CDR2 from the germline V gene are SGHRS and YFSETQ. CDR3 length: 14 residues. The CDR3 spells CASSPGTAQETQYF. Here the CDR3 DNA reads TGCGCCAGCAGCCCCGGGACAGCGCAAGAGACCCAGTACTTC.

J is TRBJ1-2 and V is TRBV25-1; 9 positions agree with TRBD1. This CDR3 is 15 amino acids long. Germline CDR1 reads MGHDK; CDR2 reads SYGVNS. Trimming at V came to 3 bases and at J to 4 bases, leaving 6 bases not matched to a gene. The CDR3 here is CASSDPGQGSYGYTF. The CDR3 DNA follows: TGTGCCAGCAGTGATCCGGGACAGGGATCCTATGGCTACACCTTC.

The chain links TRBV5-6 to TRBJ2-1, with 10 positions matching TRBD2. Trimming cost V 4 bases and J 5 bases; bases outside gene matches: 9. Germline V gives CDR1 SGHDT, CDR2 YYEEEE. The CDR3 totals 16 residues. Written as DNA, the CDR3 is TGTGCCAGCAGCCCCCTAGCGGGAGAACCCCACAATGAGCAGTTCTTC. Its translation: CASSPLAGEPHNEQFF.

The chain uses TRBV5-4 and TRBJ2-2, with no clear D. V lost 0 bases to trimming and J lost 1 base, with 4 bases between them. The CDR3 spans 14 residues. Germline values: CDR1 SGHNT, CDR2 YYREEE (reference sequence). CDR3 residues: CASSLDRNTGELFF. Here the CDR3 DNA reads TGTGCCAGCAGCTTGGATAGGAACACCGGGGAGCTGTTTTTT.

The gene calls are TRBV27 and TRBJ2-7; 7 bases line up with TRBD1. Per the germline V gene, CDR1 is MNHEY and CDR2 is SMNVEV (reference sequence). The CDR3 loop spans 14 amino acids. V lost 5 bases and J lost 2; bases outside the gene matches: 6. CDR3 amino acids: CASSPRQGTYEQYF. CDR3 DNA: TGTGCCAGCAGTCCGAGACAGGGAACCTACGAGCAGTACTTC.

This clone was detected only a few times. The chain has TRBV7-8 and TRBJ2-7, with a possible D match to TRBD1 (6 bases). The CDR3 runs 15 residues. Trimming removed 5 bases from V and 5 bases from J, with 19 bases in between. Germline-derived CDR1 and CDR2 are SGHVS and FQNEAQ. The CDR3 loop is CASSIQGSMGHEQYF. The DNA of the CDR3 is TGTGCCAGCAGCATACAGGGCTCGATGGGACACGAGCAGTACTTC.

V and J are TRBV7-3 and TRBJ1-1; TRBD1 might be the D (5 bases). This CDR3 is 13 amino acids long. Germline CDR1 SGHTA, CDR2 FQGTGA. The ends were cut back, 5 bases at V and 0 bases at J, with 7 bases in the middle. Written as DNA, the CDR3 is TGTGCCAGCAGCACGACAGTGAACACTGAAGCTTTCTTT. Residues: CASSTTVNTEAFF.

V is TRBV4-3 and J is TRBJ2-1; the match to TRBD1 covers 9 bases. CDR3 length: 17 amino acids. The V gene end was trimmed by 0 bases and the J gene end by 2 bases; junction bases not matched to a gene: 5. CDR1 and CDR2 (germline): LGHNA, YSLEER. The CDR3: CASSQDGDRAPYNEQFF. CDR3 nucleotide sequence: TGCGCCAGCAGCCAAGATGGGGACAGGGCCCCCTACAATGAGCAGTTCTTC.

The chain combines TRBV6-1 with TRBJ1-1; D remains ambiguous. Germline CDR1 MNHNS, CDR2 SASEGT. V was clipped by 2 bases and J by 10 bases, with 14 bases between them. The CDR3 is 13 amino acids. This CDR3 reads CASSEREAHGAFF. The DNA of the CDR3 is TGTGCCAGCAGTGAAAGAGAAGCCCACGGAGCTTTCTTT.

V gene TRBV5-1 combines with J gene TRBJ2-1; 7 positions match TRBD1. Germline V gene sequence: CDR1 SGHRS, CDR2 YFSETQ. CDR3 length equals 15 residues. The junction had 8 bases not matched to a gene; V was cut back by 4 bases and J by 4 bases. CDR3 region: CASSGIGTVYNEQFF. In nucleotides, the CDR3 is TGCGCCAGCAGCGGAATCGGGACAGTTTACAATGAGCAGTTCTTC.

This clone was observed once. The chain links TRBV6-6 to TRBJ1-1, with a possible D match to TRBD1 (5 bases). The CDR3 totals 15 residues. Germline CDR1 and CDR2: MNHNY and SVGAGI (reference sequence). The V and J ends lost 2 bases and 1 base respectively, with 11 bases between them. The CDR3 DNA reads as TGTGCCAGCAGTTACGGCAGGGTGGGGAACACTGAAGCTTTCTTT. This sequence encodes CASSYGRVGNTEAFF.

V usage is TRBV5-1 and J usage is TRBJ2-7; TRBD1 matches at 8 bases. CDR1 is SGHRS and CDR2 is YFSETQ in the germline V gene. CDR3 length: 14 residues. V was pared by 0 bases and J by 7 bases, with 6 bases of the junction left unmatched. The CDR3 coding sequence is TGCGCCAGCAGCTTGGGGGACAGGAACGATGAGCAGTACTTC. This encodes CASSLGDRNDEQYF.

This rearrangement joins TRBV6-5 to TRBJ2-3; 8 bases agree with TRBD1. J gave up 2 bases and V 6 bases, and 7 bases lay outside the gene matches. This CDR3 is 15 amino acids long. The germline V gene has CDR1 MNHEY and CDR2 SVGAGI. CDR3 in DNA: TGTGCCAGCAGAAGGGACAGGCTTAACACAGATACGCAGTATTTT. Translating it yields CASRRDRLNTDTQYF.

The chain joins TRBV5-1 to TRBJ1-4; a possible D gene is TRBD1 (6 bases). CDR1 and CDR2 (germline): SGHRS, YFSETQ. V gave up 0 bases and J gave up 7 bases, with 13 bases separating them. The CDR3 is 15 amino acids. CDR3 protein: CASSLVGTLSEKLFF. CDR3 coding DNA: TGCGCCAGCAGCTTGGTAGGGACATTAAGTGAAAAACTGTTTTTT.

The CDR3 here is CASSLGHTTNEKLFF. The CDR3 DNA follows: TGTGCCAGCAGCTTGGGACACACAACTAATGAAAAACTGTTTTTT. The chain recombines TRBV13 with TRBJ1-4; the D gene is possibly TRBD1 (6 bases). The CDR3 loop spans 15 amino acids. V dropped 3 bases and J dropped 0 bases, with 8 bases sitting between them. CDR1 and CDR2 (germline): PRHDT, FYEKMQ (reference sequence). Supplemented by reference TRBV13 and TRBJ1-4, the full variable domain reads AAGVIQSPRHLIKEKRETATLKCYPIPRHDTVYWYQQGPGQDPQFLISFYEKMQSDKGSIPDRFSAQQFSDYHSELNMSSLELGDSALYFCASSLGHTTNEKLFFGSGTQLSVL.

The J gene is TRBJ1-3, the V gene TRBV4-3; TRBD1 matches at 11 bases. Germline CDR1 reads LGHNA; CDR2 reads YSLEER. V lost 0 bases, J lost 11 bases, and 6 bases stayed unmatched. CDR3 length: 15 residues. CDR3 region: CASSQDGQGAPAIYF. In DNA, the CDR3 is TGCGCCAGCAGCCAAGATGGACAGGGGGCCCCAGCCATATATTTT.

The chain uses TRBV5-1 and TRBJ1-1; 9 bases map to TRBD1. The ends lost 6 bases at V and 1 base at J; junction bases unmatched: 4. The length of the CDR3 is 14 residues. The V gene's germline CDR1 is SGHRS and CDR2 YFSETQ. The CDR3 bases are TGCGCCAGCACCCGGACAGGGGCGAACACTGAAGCTTTCTTT. This encodes CASTRTGANTEAFF.

This clone has only one observation. The rearrangement links TRBV5-1 to TRBJ2-1, with 8 bases that match TRBD2. V lost 4 bases, J lost 6 bases, and 12 bases stayed unmatched. Germline V gene lookup returns CDR1 SGHRS and CDR2 YFSETQ. The CDR3 is 16 amino acids. The CDR3 DNA sequence: TGCGCCAGCAGCCTCCTCGGCGGGAGGTATGGCAATGAGCAGTTCTTC. Its protein is CASSLLGGRYGNEQFF.

The chain couples TRBV9 to TRBJ2-3; 8 bases are a match to TRBD2. Germline loops: CDR1 SGDLS, CDR2 YYNGEE. The CDR3 spans 16 residues. Trimming at V came to 4 bases and at J to 12 bases, leaving 19 bases not matched to a gene. Here the CDR3 DNA reads TGTGCCAGCAGCCCCGGACTAGCTGATTCGGCCCGTCTTCAGTATTTT. This codes for CASSPGLADSARLQYF. Looking up the rest from reference TRBV9 and TRBJ2-3 gives the full variable domain: DSGVTQTPKHLITATGQRVTLRCSPRSGDLSVYWYQQSLDQGLQFLIQYYNGEERAKGNILERFSAQQFPDLHSELNLSSLELGDSALYFCASSPGLADSARLQYFGPGTRLTVL.

This clone has a handful of counts. V is TRBV19 and J is TRBJ1-1, with TRBD1 matching 8 bases. There are 14 residues in the CDR3. Germline loops: CDR1 LNHDA, CDR2 SQIVND (reference sequence). V shed 3 bases and J 6 bases; nucleotides not matched to a gene: 6. This CDR3 reads CASSMDRVMSEAFF. CDR3 in DNA: TGTGCCAGTAGTATGGACAGGGTTATGTCTGAAGCTTTCTTT.

The chain carries TRBV10-1 and TRBJ2-5, with TRBD2 matching over 7 bases. The CDR3 sequence is 15 residues long. Germline CDR1 WNHNN, CDR2 SYGVQD (reference sequence). V shed 3 bases and J 5 bases; nucleotides not matched to a gene: 9. The CDR3 region is CASSDRAWGGETQYF. The CDR3 DNA is TGCGCCAGCAGTGACCGGGCGTGGGGGGGGGAGACCCAGTACTTC.

The chain is built from TRBV6-1 and TRBJ1-2; the match to TRBD1 covers 7 bases. This CDR3 has 14 residues. Germline V gives CDR1 MNHNS, CDR2 SASEGT. With V trimmed by 2 bases and J by 8 bases, 8 bases remained unmatched. CDR3: CASSERQGMRGYTF. DNA for the CDR3: TGTGCCAGCAGTGAAAGACAGGGAATGCGAGGCTACACCTTC.

This clone showed up just a few times. V gene TRBV6-1 combines with J gene TRBJ1-4; the match to TRBD1 covers 7 bases. V shed 11 bases, J shed 1 base, and the junction held 7 bases outside the gene matches. Germline V gene data show CDR1 as MNHNS and CDR2 as SASEGT. The CDR3 is 14 residues long. For the CDR3, the DNA is TGTGCCGGATCTAGGGACAGAACTAATGAAAAACTGTTTTTT. Encoded protein: CAGSRDRTNEKLFF.

This chain uses TRBV13 with TRBJ1-5; possibly TRBD1 for D (5 bases). This CDR3 spans 15 amino acids. CDR1 and CDR2 from the germline V gene are PRHDT and FYEKMQ (reference sequence). Trimming pared 5 bases from V and 1 base from J, leaving 12 bases between. The CDR3 here is CASSVRGVSNQPQHF. CDR3 DNA: TGTGCCAGCAGCGTCCGGGGGGTCAGCAATCAGCCCCAGCATTTT.